Shown below are 12 T cell receptor beta chains from a single sample sequenced in a study of OX40 agonist ivuxolimab in advanced cancers. Produced via immunoSEQ multiplex PCR; TCRdb's table is partial and in-frame only. The sample records about 84,000 clones, roughly 85% being singletons. Sequenced material: CD4+ or CD8+ T cells sorted from blood, taken in a trial of the OX40 agonist ivuxolimab. The receptors stem from an adult with an advanced solid tumor such as melanoma, head and neck, liver or kidney cancer.

The gene calls are TRBV19 and TRBJ1-2, with 8 bases fitting TRBD1. With 6 bases clipped from V and 7 bases from J, the junction kept 13 bases outside the gene matches. Per the germline V gene, CDR1 is LNHDA and CDR2 is SQIVND (reference sequence). The CDR3 has 15 amino acids. The CDR3 DNA reads as TGTGCCAGTAGATCGCCCCCGGACAGGGCCCCTGGCTACACCTTC. As protein: CASRSPPDRAPGYTF. Variable domain in full (rest from reference TRBV19 and TRBJ1-2): DGGITQSPKYLFRKEGQNVTLSCEQNLNHDAMYWYRQDPGQGLRLIYYSQIVNDFQKGDIAEGYSVSREKKESFPLTVTSAQKNPTAFYLCASRSPPDRAPGYTFGSGTRLTVV.

The chain has TRBV4-1 and TRBJ1-1; TRBD1 is a possible D gene (6 bases). V dropped 2 bases and J dropped 0 bases, with 16 bases sitting between them. The CDR3 totals 17 residues. Germline V gene data show CDR1 as MGHRA and CDR2 as YSYEKL. CDR3 DNA sequence: TGCGCCAGCAGCCAACTAGGGAAGGGGGTGGTGAACACTGAAGCTTTCTTT. Amino acid sequence: CASSQLGKGVVNTEAFF.

This rearrangement joins TRBV14 to TRBJ1-1, with a weak D call TRBD1 (6 bases). This CDR3 has 18 residues. CDR1 SGHDN and CDR2 FVKESK come from the germline V gene. Trimming shortened V by 4 bases and J by 2 bases, and 23 bases separated the two germline ends. The CDR3 reads CASSPRTAANSINTEAFF. The CDR3 DNA reads TGTGCCAGCAGCCCTCGGACAGCGGCAAATTCAATCAACACTGAAGCTTTCTTT.

V usage is TRBV5-5 and J usage is TRBJ1-5, with 7 positions matching TRBD1. The CDR3 extends over 14 amino acids. V dropped 4 bases and J dropped 4; count of bases not matched to a gene: 5. Looked up from germline, CDR1 is SGHKS and CDR2 is YYEKEE (reference sequence). DNA for the CDR3: TGTGCCAGCAGCGATTCCAGGGGGAATCAGCCCCAGCATTTT. Its protein product is CASSDSRGNQPQHF.

In its sample, this clone was seen once. The genes are TRBV7-2 and TRBJ2-2, with TRBD1 matching 10 bases. Germline assignment: CDR1 SGHTA and CDR2 FQGNSA. The junction had 6 bases not matched to a gene; V was cut back by 5 bases and J by 0 bases. This CDR3 region has 17 residues. The CDR3 DNA reads TGTGCCAGCAGCCCCCGACAGGGGGCTTCGAACACCGGGGAGCTGTTTTTT. This codes for CASSPRQGASNTGELFF.

The chain uses TRBV2 and TRBJ1-3; D not resolved. V was cut by 6 bases and J by 3 bases, with 15 bases left in between. Germline CDR1 reads SNHLY; CDR2 reads FYNNEI. The CDR3 covers 15 residues. DNA of the CDR3: TGTGCCAGCAGGAGGCAGAGGGCCGGTGGAAACACCATATATTTT. It yields the protein CASRRQRAGGNTIYF.

The chain is built from TRBV5-6 and TRBJ1-4; TRBD1 matches at 7 bases. The CDR3 totals 14 residues. Per the germline V gene, CDR1 is SGHDT and CDR2 is YYEEEE. The J segment lost 4 bases and the V segment lost 4 bases, leaving 4 bases of the junction unmatched. CDR3 DNA sequence: TGTGCCAGCAGCCTACAGGGGATTAATGAAAAACTGTTTTTT. Translated: CASSLQGINEKLFF.

The chain joins TRBV19 to TRBJ1-2; no definite D call. The CDR3 totals 13 residues. Germline lookup yields CDR1 LNHDA and CDR2 SQIVND (reference sequence). V lost 5 bases and J 2 bases, leaving 9 bases between the germline ends. The CDR3 is CASSPDGNYGYTF. The CDR3 DNA follows: TGTGCCAGTAGTCCCGACGGGAACTATGGCTACACCTTC.

The gene calls are TRBV18 and TRBJ1-1; TRBD1 agrees at 8 bases. CDR1 and CDR2 from the germline V gene are KGHSH and LQKENI. Trimming took 8 bases from V and 4 from J; bases not matched to a gene: 9. There are 14 residues in the CDR3. CDR3 sequence (DNA): TGTGCCAGCGCCCCGGACAGGGTAGGCACTGAAGCTTTCTTT. Translated, it gives CASAPDRVGTEAFF.

The V call is TRBV28, the J call TRBJ1-5; D remains unclear. This CDR3 comprises 14 residues. The V end was cut by 11 bases, the J end by 0 bases, with 14 bases between. CDR1 is MDHEN, CDR2 SYDVKM, per germline. DNA of the CDR3: TGTGCCGGCACACCCTCCTATAGCAATCAGCCCCAGCATTTT. It codes for CAGTPSYSNQPQHF.

V usage is TRBV27 and J usage is TRBJ2-4; D gene uncertain. The CDR3 runs 14 residues. Trimming cost V 5 bases and J 0 bases, with 8 bases left between them. CDR1 is MNHEY and CDR2 is SMNVEV in the germline V gene (reference sequence). The CDR3 spells CASSLPVAKNIQYF. CDR3 sequence (DNA): TGTGCCAGCAGTCTGCCGGTAGCCAAAAACATTCAGTACTTC.

This sequence joins TRBV5-5 and TRBJ1-2, with D unclear. CDR1 is SGHKS, CDR2 YYEKEE, per germline (reference sequence). This CDR3 is 13 amino acids long. Deletions cut 0 bases from V and 3 bases from J, with 6 bases between. The CDR3 loop is CASSLEPHYGYTF. The DNA for the CDR3 is TGTGCCAGCAGCTTGGAGCCCCACTATGGCTACACCTTC.